This entry lists 2 T cell receptor beta chains sequenced from one sample in a study of T cell changes during pregnancy in multiple sclerosis. Clones were sequenced by immunoSEQ multiplex PCR, and TCRdb holds only the in-frame ones, with some missing. The data contain about 48,000 clones, approximately 85% of them singletons. The input for sequencing was CD4+ T cells from peripheral blood mononuclear cells, taken in the second trimester of pregnancy. These TCRs come from a female donor with multiple sclerosis, enrolled in a pregnancy study.

CDR3 sequence reads: CASSQDPSRTGMNTEAFF. The CDR3 nucleotides read TGTGCCAGCAGCCAAGACCCCTCTCGGACAGGAATGAACACTGAAGCTTTCTTT. The chain is built from TRBV4-2 and TRBJ1-1, with 7 bases that match TRBD1. Germline loops: CDR1 LGHNA, CDR2 YNFKEQ. This CDR3 is 18 amino acids long. The V gene end was trimmed by 0 bases and the J gene end by 0 bases; junction bases not matched to a gene: 10.

The rearrangement uses TRBV5-6 and TRBJ2-7; D possibly corresponds to TRBD2 (5 bases). The germline V gene has CDR1 SGHDT and CDR2 YYEEEE. The CDR3 length is 12 residues. Trimming left V 5 bases short and J 4 bases short, with 10 bases between. The CDR3 is CASRRRGYEQYF. In nucleotides, the CDR3 is TGTGCCAGCAGACGTCGGGGATACGAGCAGTACTTC.